The 30 T cell receptor beta chains in this list originate from one sample, sequenced in a study of cytomegalovirus exposure and HLA in healthy donors. The PCR employed 60 Vbeta primers together with 13 Jbeta primers. The method was immunoSEQ multiplex PCR; TCRdb's version includes in-frame clones alone and lacks a portion of them. The table has 95,000 to 110,000 clones, roughly 80% seen once. Sequenced input: PBMCs. The receptor source for this set is a man aged 45 to 65 in good health and CMV-seropositive.

V is TRBV30 and J is TRBJ2-7; possibly TRBD1 for D (5 bases). The CDR3 is 14 residues long. The V and J ends lost 2 bases and 2 bases respectively, with 13 bases between them. CDR1 is GTSNPN, CDR2 SVGIG, per germline (reference sequence). CDR3 DNA: TGTGCCTGGAGTCCGAGGACACCCGCCTACGAGCAGTACTTC. It codes for CAWSPRTPAYEQYF.

This clone has just one count. The chain joins TRBV1 to TRBJ2-7; the D call TRBD1 from the table was never checked on the DNA. TRBV1 is flagged as a pseudogene. This CDR3 is 14 amino acids long. CDR3: CTSSQDPWTGGQYF. The CDR3 DNA reads TGCACCAGCAGCCAAGATCCATGGACAGGGGGGCAGTACTTC.

The chain employs TRBV7-8 and TRBJ2-2; 9 nucleotides align to TRBD1. J gave up 5 bases and V 2 bases, and 3 bases lay outside the gene matches. CDR3 size: 15 residues. CDR1 and CDR2 (germline): SGHVS, FQNEAQ. The CDR3 sequence: CASSLKTGGTGELFF. CDR3 DNA: TGTGCCAGCAGCTTAAAGACAGGGGGAACCGGGGAGCTGTTTTTT.

The chain recombines TRBV27 with TRBJ2-7, with no clear D. V was clipped by 7 bases and J by 1 base, with 8 bases between them. The germline CDR1 and CDR2 sequences are MNHEY and SMNVEV (reference sequence). This CDR3 spans 12 amino acids. The CDR3 DNA is TGTGCCAGCACATCACAGTCCTACGAGCAGTACTTC. Translated: CASTSQSYEQYF.

J is TRBJ2-7 and V is TRBV19, with D unresolved. Per germline, CDR1 LNHDA and CDR2 SQIVND (reference sequence). This CDR3 region has 12 residues. Trimming shortened V by 4 bases and J by 6 bases, and 10 bases separated the two germline ends. The CDR3 region is CASSTPPGEQYF. The CDR3 DNA reads TGTGCCAGTAGTACCCCCCCGGGCGAGCAGTACTTC.

The rearrangement uses TRBV28 and TRBJ1-1; D remains ambiguous. The CDR3 is 13 amino acids. Between the trimmed V and J ends, which lost 2 bases and 11 bases, there was a span of 15 bases. In germline, CDR1 is MDHEN, CDR2 SYDVKM. Here the CDR3 reads CASSLRGRRAAFF. As DNA, the CDR3 is TGTGCCAGCAGTTTACGAGGCAGGCGGGCCGCTTTCTTT.

This chain joins TRBV28 and TRBJ1-1; no reliable D call. Per the germline V gene, CDR1 is MDHEN and CDR2 is SYDVKM. This CDR3 spans 13 amino acids. V lost 5 bases and J 1 base, leaving 8 bases between the germline ends. The CDR3 nucleotides read TGTGCCAGCAGTCCTCCTTGGAACACTGAAGCTTTCTTT. Protein sequence: CASSPPWNTEAFF. The whole variable domain, filled in from reference TRBV28 and TRBJ1-1, reads DVKVTQSSRYLVKRTGEKVFLECVQDMDHENMFWYRQDPGLGLRLIYFSYDVKMKEKGDIPEGYSVSREKKERFSLILESASTNQTSMYLCASSPPWNTEAFFGQGTRLTVV.

This CDR3 is CASLETGGLGYGYTF. The CDR3 coding sequence is TGTGCCAGCTTAGAGACAGGGGGCCTTGGCTATGGCTACACCTTC. The chain carries TRBV6-1 and TRBJ1-2; TRBD1 matches 10 bases. Germline V gives CDR1 MNHNS, CDR2 SASEGT. The CDR3 has 15 amino acids. After removal of 8 bases from V and 4 bases from J, the junction contained 10 bases not matched to a gene.

This clone was observed a handful of times. V and J are TRBV19 and TRBJ2-1; tentatively, D is TRBD2 (6 bases). Per germline, CDR1 LNHDA and CDR2 SQIVND (reference sequence). The CDR3 contains 15 residues. Trimming stripped 2 bases from V and 3 bases from J, with 11 bases between. DNA for the CDR3: TGTGCCAGTAGTATACGCGGGGATCTCTACAATGAGCAGTTCTTC. It encodes CASSIRGDLYNEQFF.

The CDR3 is CASSEDSFGFQGGGQETQYF. For the CDR3, the DNA is TGTGCCAGCAGTGAAGACAGCTTCGGTTTCCAGGGAGGGGGCCAAGAGACCCAGTACTTC. The gene calls are TRBV6-1 and TRBJ2-5, with D possibly TRBD2 on 7 matching bases. Germline V gene data show CDR1 as MNHNS and CDR2 as SASEGT. The CDR3 runs to 20 residues. V lost 1 base and J lost 1, with 25 bases in between.

This clone has only one observation. This chain uses TRBV11-3 with TRBJ1-1, with 8 bases identical to TRBD1. Germline CDR1 is SGHNT and CDR2 is YENEEA. V gave up 4 bases and J gave up 1 base; unmatched junction bases: 2. The CDR3 covers 14 residues. CDR3 sequence (DNA): TGTGCCAGCAGCTCCGGGACAGGGAACACTGAAGCTTTCTTT. Protein sequence: CASSSGTGNTEAFF. The whole variable domain, remainder taken from reference TRBV11-3 and TRBJ1-1, is EAGVVQSPRYKIIEKKQPVAFWCNPISGHNTLYWYLQNLGQGPELLIRYENEEAVDDSQLPKDRFSAERLKGVDSTLKIQPAELGDSAVYLCASSSGTGNTEAFFGQGTRLTVV.

Details on this clone: This may come from a read error, since a much larger clone is one base off. The chain combines TRBV13 with TRBJ1-3, with D maybe TRBD1 (5 bases). The CDR3 extends over 16 amino acids. V was shortened by 4 bases and J by 0 bases, with 13 bases between the two germline ends. CDR1 is PRHDT and CDR2 is FYEKMQ in the germline V gene (reference sequence). The CDR3, as DNA: TGTGCCAGCAGCTATGCCCGGGGGTTCTCTGGAAACACCATATATTTT. Translation: CASSYARGFSGNTIYF.

The chain uses TRBV11-2 and TRBJ2-2; D ambiguous. The CDR3 contains 13 residues. V lost 1 base, J lost 6 bases, and 6 bases lay in between. The germline gives CDR1 SGHAT, CDR2 FQNNGV. CDR3 amino acids: CASSLAVPGELFF. The DNA of the CDR3 is TGTGCCAGCAGCTTAGCAGTTCCCGGGGAGCTGTTTTTT.

The J gene is TRBJ2-7, the V gene TRBV6-5; D unclear. The V gene lost 3 bases and the J gene lost 4 bases, with 4 bases spanning the gap. The CDR3 spans 11 residues. The germline CDR1 and CDR2 sequences are MNHEY and SVGAGI. The DNA for the CDR3 is TGTGCCAGCAGTTATAAATACGAGCAGTACTTC. Translated: CASSYKYEQYF.

The chain recombines TRBV27 with TRBJ1-2; D is perhaps TRBD1 (5 bases). CDR3 length: 18 residues. V was shortened by 2 bases and J by 3 bases, with 22 bases between the two germline ends. Germline loops: CDR1 MNHEY, CDR2 SMNVEV (reference sequence). This CDR3 reads CASSLRPLDKNKDYGYTF. The CDR3 DNA is TGTGCCAGCAGTTTACGGCCCTTGGACAAAAACAAGGACTATGGCTACACCTTC.

The V and J genes are TRBV5-1 and TRBJ2-7, with TRBD1 matching 8 bases. V lost 0 bases, J lost 6 bases, and 5 bases stayed unmatched. From germline, CDR1 is SGHRS and CDR2 YFSETQ. This CDR3 spans 14 amino acids. The CDR3 is CASSLGTGFREQYF. For the CDR3, the DNA is TGCGCCAGCAGCTTGGGGACAGGGTTCCGCGAGCAGTACTTC.

This rearrangement joins TRBV7-7 to TRBJ2-1; 7 nucleotides agree with TRBD2. Germline V lookup: CDR1 SSHAT, CDR2 FNYEAQ (reference sequence). V gave up 1 base and J gave up 10 bases; unmatched junction bases: 1. The CDR3 loop spans 12 amino acids. The CDR3 sequence is CASSLDGGEQFF. The CDR3, as DNA: TGTGCCAGCAGCTTAGACGGGGGGGAGCAGTTCTTC.

This clone was found a few times. The V call is TRBV5-1, the J call TRBJ2-3; 10 bases are shared with TRBD2. Germline CDR1 reads SGHRS; CDR2 reads YFSETQ. This CDR3 has 14 residues. V lost 3 bases, J lost 3 bases, and 1 base stayed unmatched. The CDR3, as DNA: TGCGCCAGCAGCTCAGCGGGGGGGACAGATACGCAGTATTTT. Protein: CASSSAGGTDTQYF.

Only a few counts were recorded for this clone. The chain couples TRBV28 to TRBJ1-2; 7 bases are shared with TRBD1. CDR3 length: 14 residues. Per germline, CDR1 MDHEN and CDR2 SYDVKM. V was pared by 6 bases and J by 7 bases, with 11 bases of the junction left unmatched. CDR3 sequence (DNA): TGTGCCAGCAGCGCAGGGACAGCCCGGAGTGGCTACACCTTC. Translating it yields CASSAGTARSGYTF.

V usage is TRBV27 and J usage is TRBJ2-5; D is undetermined. Germline loops: CDR1 MNHEY, CDR2 SMNVEV (reference sequence). The CDR3 runs to 13 residues. V was cut by 0 bases and J by 5 bases, with 7 bases left in between. The DNA of the CDR3 is TGTGCCAGCAGTTTATCCCCCCGGGAGACCCAGTACTTC. This sequence encodes CASSLSPRETQYF.

The genes are TRBV2 and TRBJ1-5; TRBD1 aligns across 10 bases. The CDR3 consists of 15 residues. Germline assignment: CDR1 SNHLY and CDR2 FYNNEI. J gave up 4 bases and V 2 bases, and 2 bases lay outside the gene matches. The CDR3 DNA reads as TGTGCCAGCAGTGAATGGGACAGGGGTAATCAGCCCCAGCATTTT. It codes for CASSEWDRGNQPQHF.

The rearrangement uses TRBV6-5 and TRBJ1-6; a weak D match, TRBD1 (6 bases). This CDR3 has 15 residues. The V end lost 6 bases, the J end lost 6 bases, and 15 bases lay between the germline ends. Germline assignment: CDR1 MNHEY and CDR2 SVGAGI. CDR3 coding DNA: TGTGCCAGCAGCCGACCAGGGGTGGGTAATTCACCCCTCCACTTT. It codes for CASSRPGVGNSPLHF.

This chain links TRBV7-9 with TRBJ1-2; 7 bases map to TRBD1. This CDR3 has 12 residues. With V trimmed by 2 bases and J by 6 bases, 0 bases remained unmatched. Germline lookup yields CDR1 SEHNR and CDR2 FQNEAQ (reference sequence). The CDR3 protein is CASSLTGDGYTF. For the CDR3, the DNA is TGTGCCAGCAGCTTAACAGGGGATGGCTACACCTTC.

The chain recombines TRBV27 with TRBJ1-2; D possibly corresponds to TRBD1 (6 bases). Trimming shortened V by 0 bases and J by 3 bases, and 11 bases separated the two germline ends. Germline V gene sequence: CDR1 MNHEY, CDR2 SMNVEV (reference sequence). This CDR3 comprises 15 residues. CDR3 DNA: TGTGCCAGCAGTTTATCGGGGCCAGGGGACTATGGCTACACCTTC. This gives the protein CASSLSGPGDYGYTF.

This clone has more than one count but fewer than ten. The chain couples TRBV4-2 to TRBJ2-1; 9 bases fit TRBD2. Germline CDR1 reads LGHNA; CDR2 reads YNFKEQ. J gave up 5 bases and V 5 bases, and 4 bases lay outside the gene matches. The CDR3 is made up of 14 amino acids. CDR3 DNA sequence: TGTGCCAGCAGCGTAGCGGGAGTGAACAATGAGCAGTTCTTC. Its translation is CASSVAGVNNEQFF.

The chain couples TRBV5-1 to TRBJ2-1; TRBD2 matches 12 bases. After removal of 0 bases from V and 6 bases from J, the junction contained 4 bases not matched to a gene. Germline lookup yields CDR1 SGHRS and CDR2 YFSETQ. The CDR3 is 16 amino acids. The CDR3 sequence is CASSLVPSGRANEQFF. The CDR3 bases are TGCGCCAGCAGCTTGGTGCCTAGCGGGAGGGCCAATGAGCAGTTCTTC.

In this sample, this clone turned up a few times. This chain joins TRBV5-8 and TRBJ1-4; 8 nucleotides align to TRBD1. The CDR3 runs 15 residues. CDR1 and CDR2 (germline): SGHTS, YDEGEE. The junction had 7 bases not matched to a gene; V was cut back by 3 bases and J by 6 bases. This CDR3 reads CASSSENRGDEKLFF. The CDR3 DNA reads TGTGCCAGCAGCTCGGAAAACAGGGGGGATGAAAAACTGTTTTTT. Complete variable domain (other parts from reference TRBV5-8 and TRBJ1-4): EAGVTQSPTHLIKTRGQQATLRCSPISGHTSVYWYQQALGLGLQFLLWYDEGEERNRGNFPPRFSGRQFPNYSSELNVNALELEDSALYLCASSSENRGDEKLFFGSGTQLSVL.

V usage is TRBV5-1 and J usage is TRBJ2-1; perhaps TRBD1 as D (5 bases). CDR1 is SGHRS, CDR2 YFSETQ, per germline. V was shortened by 4 bases and J by 10 bases, with 12 bases between the two germline ends. The CDR3 sequence is 12 residues long. This CDR3 reads CASSRVGAEQFF. The CDR3 DNA sequence: TGCGCCAGCAGCCGAGTTGGGGCGGAGCAGTTCTTC.

This clone was recorded a few times. J is TRBJ1-5 and V is TRBV27; D perhaps matches TRBD1 (6 bases). The CDR3 consists of 16 residues. CDR1 MNHEY and CDR2 SMNVEV come from the germline V gene (reference sequence). V lost 5 bases to trimming and J lost 3 bases, with 17 bases between them. The CDR3 reads CASSTGQPKANQPQHF. In nucleotides, the CDR3 is TGTGCCAGCAGTACGGGACAACCCAAGGCCAATCAGCCCCAGCATTTT.

The V and J genes are TRBV11-2 and TRBJ2-7; 11 bases fit TRBD2. CDR3 length equals 14 residues. Germline CDR1 SGHAT, CDR2 FQNNGV. V dropped 3 bases and J dropped 3; count of bases not matched to a gene: 1. The CDR3 sequence: CASSLGLADYEQYF. CDR3 sequence (DNA): TGTGCCAGCAGCTTGGGACTAGCGGACTACGAGCAGTACTTC.